The source of this T cell receptor beta chain is a study of shared clonotypes between healthy human individuals. At the level of the study: Contributing individuals were a couple of females and a few males aged 18 to 49.

TCRdb keeps only in-frame clones here, not all; method: immunoSEQ multiplex PCR. The top ten hold about 0.25% of the sample, which has over 750,000 clones, around 96% seen once. This CDR3 contains 17 residues. The junction had 9 bases not matched to a gene; V was cut back by 2 bases and J by 3 bases. Germline values: CDR1 LGHNT, CDR2 FRNRAP. Naivety among CD8 cells was defined by CD45RO negativity and positive CCR7 selection, thereby excluding terminally differentiated effector memory CD45RA+ cells. Study-wide results and caveats: Larger estimated richness was generally seen in naive subsets than in memory subsets.

As for this clone: The antigen remains unidentified.

This clonotype originated in a young man in good health. The J gene is TRBJ2-7, the V gene TRBV12-5; TRBD1 matches at 11 bases. Sequenced input: naive CD8+ T cells sorted from blood. The CDR3 sequence is CASGLFPGTGGIYEQYF. The CDR3, as DNA: TGTGCTAGTGGTTTGTTCCCAGGGACAGGGGGGATCTACGAGCAGTACTTC. Full variable domain (missing parts from reference TRBV12-5 and TRBJ2-7): DARVTQTPRHKVTEMGQEVTMRCQPILGHNTVFWYRQTMMQGLELLAYFRNRAPLDDSGMPKDRFSAEMPDATLATLKIQPSEPRDSAVYFCASGLFPGTGGIYEQYFGPGTRLTVT.